This T cell receptor (beta chain) was sequenced for a study of T cell responses to AZD1222 COVID-19 vaccine. At the level of the study: Second-dose intervals near 4 or 12 weeks were combined.

Libraries were prepared by immunoSEQ multiplex PCR; TCRdb keeps only in-frame clonotypes and omits some of them. The sample has roughly 72,000 clones; 85% are singletons. The CDR3 has 12 residues. J was trimmed by 10 bases and V by 4 bases; bases with no gene match: 7. The germline CDR1 and CDR2 sequences are SGHNT and YYREEE (reference sequence). Findings of the study overall: Seropositive AZD1222 recipients at baseline numbered only 6 or 7. Spike-specific TCR repertoires showed rising breadth and depth after two AZD1222 doses.

About this clone: The antigen is undetermined.

The J gene is TRBJ1-2, the V gene TRBV5-4, with 7 bases matching TRBD1. The sequenced sample was peripheral blood, obtained on day 0 of AZD1222 vaccination. The TCR comes from an adult in good health. CDR3 loop: CASSPDRAIYTF. CDR3 nucleotide sequence: TGTGCCAGCAGCCCCGACAGGGCCATCTACACCTTC.